Below, 22 T cell receptor beta chains from the same sample are listed, as sequenced in a study of blood T cell repertoires in COVID-19. Clones were sequenced by immunoSEQ multiplex PCR, and TCRdb holds only the in-frame ones, with some missing. Of about 110,000 clones in the sample, under 75% were seen once. The sample was peripheral blood. The receptor source for this set is a woman aged 55-75 years with acute or convalescent COVID-19.

This sequence joins TRBV30 and TRBJ1-1; the match to TRBD1 covers 7 bases. Losses at the gene ends were 2 bases for V and 0 bases for J; bases not matched to a gene: 6. This CDR3 contains 15 residues. CDR1 and CDR2 (germline): GTSNPN, SVGIG (reference sequence). CDR3 loop: CAWSPLGQMNTEAFF. In nucleotides, the CDR3 is TGTGCCTGGAGTCCCCTGGGACAGATGAACACTGAAGCTTTCTTT.

This clone was counted only a few times. J is TRBJ2-1 and V is TRBV5-1, with D possibly matching TRBD2 (6 bases). The V gene lost 1 base and the J gene lost 4 bases, with 15 bases spanning the gap. This CDR3 contains 16 residues. Germline lookup yields CDR1 SGHRS and CDR2 YFSETQ. This CDR3 is CASSLSMGGSYNEQFF. CDR3 DNA sequence: TGCGCCAGCAGCTTGAGTATGGGGGGATCGTACAATGAGCAGTTCTTC.

This clone was seen once. J is TRBJ1-5 and V is TRBV2; 9 bases fit TRBD1. The CDR3 consists of 14 residues. Germline CDR1 is SNHLY and CDR2 is FYNNEI. Trimming took 6 bases from V and 4 from J; bases not matched to a gene: 4. The CDR3 spells CASRGTGWNQPQHF. The CDR3, as DNA: TGTGCCAGCAGAGGGACAGGGTGGAATCAGCCCCAGCATTTT.

This clone came up once. V and J are TRBV5-1 and TRBJ1-4; 7 bases are shared with TRBD1. The CDR3 is made up of 14 amino acids. CDR1 SGHRS and CDR2 YFSETQ come from the germline V gene. The ends lost 2 bases at V and 8 bases at J; junction bases unmatched: 6. CDR3 nucleotides: TGCGCCAGCAGCTTAGACAGGGTGAGGGAAAAACTGTTTTTT. It codes for CASSLDRVREKLFF.

The chain joins TRBV6-4 to TRBJ1-1; no reliable D call. Looked up from germline, CDR1 is MRHNA and CDR2 is SNTAGT. Trimming removed 3 bases from V and 1 base from J, with 9 bases in between. This CDR3 spans 14 amino acids. Written as DNA, the CDR3 is TGTGCCAGCAGTGAGGAGGCAGGGAACACTGAAGCTTTCTTT. It encodes CASSEEAGNTEAFF.

This clone was picked up one time. J is TRBJ2-7 and V is TRBV5-1; 7 nucleotides align to TRBD1. The V gene's germline CDR1 is SGHRS and CDR2 YFSETQ. Losses at the gene ends were 3 bases for V and 4 bases for J; bases not matched to a gene: 4. The CDR3 covers 13 residues. CDR3 amino acids: CASSSTGNYEQYF. DNA of the CDR3: TGCGCCAGCAGCTCGACAGGGAATTACGAGCAGTACTTC.

The chain employs TRBV30 and TRBJ2-2, with 7 bases fitting TRBD1. There are 13 residues in the CDR3. The junction had 9 bases not matched to a gene; V was cut back by 1 base and J by 13 bases. The germline V gene encodes CDR1 GTSNPN and CDR2 SVGIG (reference sequence). The CDR3 region is CAWSAQGLGRLFF. The CDR3 DNA reads as TGTGCCTGGAGTGCACAGGGGTTAGGGAGGCTGTTTTTT.

This chain connects TRBV7-9 to TRBJ1-1, with no clear D. Trimming shortened V by 0 bases and J by 6 bases, and 11 bases separated the two germline ends. The CDR3 extends over 14 amino acids. Per the germline V gene, CDR1 is SEHNR and CDR2 is FQNEAQ (reference sequence). The CDR3, as DNA: TGTGCCAGCAGCTTAGCGAACGGGAAGTCTGAAGCTTTCTTT. This sequence encodes CASSLANGKSEAFF.

This clone is medium-sized within its sample. The rearrangement links TRBV4-1 to TRBJ2-7; D is perhaps TRBD2 (5 bases). With 3 bases removed from V and 6 bases from J, the gap between germline ends came to 15 bases. In germline, CDR1 is MGHRA, CDR2 YSYEKL. This CDR3 contains 14 residues. DNA for the CDR3: TGCGCCAGCAGCCATCCGAACGGAGGATTCGAGCAGTACTTC. This translates into CASSHPNGGFEQYF.

The rearrangement links TRBV19 to TRBJ1-2, with 7 bases fitting TRBD1. V gave up 5 bases and J gave up 8 bases; unmatched junction bases: 14. The CDR3 has 15 residues. CDR1 and CDR2 (germline): LNHDA, SQIVND (reference sequence). CDR3 region: CASSPTGGGSWGYTF. CDR3 sequence (DNA): TGTGCCAGTAGTCCCACCGGAGGGGGCTCCTGGGGCTACACCTTC. Complete variable domain (other parts from reference TRBV19 and TRBJ1-2): DGGITQSPKYLFRKEGQNVTLSCEQNLNHDAMYWYRQDPGQGLRLIYYSQIVNDFQKGDIAEGYSVSREKKESFPLTVTSAQKNPTAFYLCASSPTGGGSWGYTFGSGTRLTVV.

The V gene is TRBV23-1, the J gene TRBJ2-7; 8 positions match TRBD1. TRBV23-1 qualifies as an ORF whose function is uncertain. This CDR3 is 15 amino acids long. V trimming: 3 bases; J trimming: 4 bases; junction bases outside the gene matches: 8. CDR3 in amino acids: CASSQKTGEFYEQYF. The CDR3 DNA reads TGCGCCAGCAGTCAGAAGACAGGGGAGTTTTACGAGCAGTACTTC.

The rearrangement uses TRBV3-1 (or the pseudogene TRBV3-2) and TRBJ1-5; possibly TRBD1 for D (5 bases). Trimming left V 4 bases short and J 7 bases short, with 17 bases between. There are 15 residues in the CDR3. Germline CDR1 and CDR2: LGHDT and YNNKEL (reference sequence). The CDR3, as DNA: TGTGCCAGCAGCCCCCCCTTCCTGGGGCGCCAGCCCCAGCATTTT. Its translation is CASSPPFLGRQPQHF.

V usage is TRBV15 and J usage is TRBJ1-1; D unresolved. With 0 bases removed from V and 4 bases from J, the gap between germline ends came to 12 bases. The CDR3 has 15 residues. Per the germline V gene, CDR1 is LNHNV and CDR2 is YYDKDF (reference sequence). DNA for the CDR3: TGTGCCACCAGCAGAGATCAAAGTGGCGGCACTGAAGCTTTCTTT. It codes for CATSRDQSGGTEAFF.

The rearrangement uses TRBV28 and TRBJ1-4, with 8 bases matching TRBD1. Germline CDR1 reads MDHEN; CDR2 reads SYDVKM. There are 15 residues in the CDR3. The V and J ends lost 6 bases and 2 bases, in that order; junction bases with no gene match: 5. The DNA for the CDR3 is TGTGCCAGCAGCCGAAGGACAGGGACTAATGAAAAACTGTTTTTT. This translates into CASSRRTGTNEKLFF.

This clone showed up just once. The gene calls are TRBV6-1 and TRBJ1-5, with no clear D. CDR1 MNHNS and CDR2 SASEGT come from the germline V gene. V lost 2 bases and J 1 base, leaving 9 bases between the germline ends. The CDR3 extends over 15 amino acids. CDR3 region: CASSEFSQSNQPQHF. The CDR3 bases are TGTGCCAGCAGTGAATTTTCCCAGAGCAATCAGCCCCAGCATTTT.

The chain recombines TRBV7-2 with TRBJ2-3; a possible D gene is TRBD2 (5 bases). V was pared by 7 bases and J by 7 bases, with 12 bases between. CDR1 and CDR2 (germline): SGHTA, FQGNSA. This CDR3 is 12 amino acids long. CDR3 DNA sequence: TGTGCCAGCACTCTGACCGGGAATACGCAGTATTTT. Translated, it gives CASTLTGNTQYF.

J is TRBJ2-1 and V is TRBV6-4; D is perhaps TRBD2 (5 bases). In germline, CDR1 is MRHNA, CDR2 SNTAGT. Between the trimmed V and J ends, which lost 3 bases and 10 bases, there was a span of 10 bases. The CDR3 runs to 12 residues. In DNA, the CDR3 is TGTGCCAGCAGTGAGTCGGGGTTCGAGCAGTTCTTC. Encoded protein: CASSESGFEQFF.

The chain joins TRBV7-6 to TRBJ1-5, with D perhaps matching TRBD1 (6 bases). CDR1 is SGHVS and CDR2 is FNYEAQ in the germline V gene. Trimming took off 1 base at V and 6 bases at J, with 13 bases between the two ends. This CDR3 has 15 amino acids. CDR3 sequence (DNA): TGTGCCAGCAGCTTAGATTGGGGGCCGGGTCAGCCCCAGCATTTT. As protein: CASSLDWGPGQPQHF. Based on the CDR3 plus reference TRBV7-6 and TRBJ1-5, the full variable domain is GAGVSQSPRYKVTKRGQDVALRCDPISGHVSLYWYRQALGQGPEFLTYFNYEAQQDKSGLPNDRFSAERPEGSISTLTIQRTEQRDSAMYRCASSLDWGPGQPQHFGDGTRLSIL.

The rearrangement joins TRBV5-1 to TRBJ1-1; tentative D call: TRBD1 (5 bases). In germline, CDR1 is SGHRS, CDR2 YFSETQ. V lost 5 bases and J 1 base, leaving 9 bases between the germline ends. The CDR3 is made up of 13 amino acids. The CDR3 protein is CASSRGENTEAFF. CDR3 DNA sequence: TGCGCCAGCAGTCGGGGGGAGAACACTGAAGCTTTCTTT.

This rearrangement joins TRBV2 to TRBJ2-3, with TRBD2 matching 10 bases. From germline, CDR1 is SNHLY and CDR2 FYNNEI. This CDR3 is 14 amino acids long. J gave up 11 bases and V 4 bases, and 9 bases lay outside the gene matches. The CDR3 sequence: CASSGLAGGRVQYF. CDR3 coding DNA: TGTGCCAGCAGTGGGTTAGCGGGGGGCCGTGTGCAGTATTTT.

This sequence joins TRBV27 and TRBJ1-5; TRBD1 is a possible D gene (5 bases). Germline V CDR1 and CDR2: MNHEY, SMNVEV (reference sequence). V lost 3 bases and J 3 bases, leaving 12 bases between the germline ends. There are 15 residues in the CDR3. CDR3: CASSLGQGSNQPQHF. The DNA of the CDR3 is TGTGCCAGCAGTTTGGGTCAGGGCTCCAATCAGCCCCAGCATTTT.

The chain recombines TRBV11-3 with TRBJ1-2, with TRBD1 matching 9 bases. This CDR3 region has 15 residues. Germline-derived CDR1 and CDR2 are SGHNT and YENEEA. The V segment lost 0 bases and the J segment 6 bases; nucleotides outside the gene matches: 5. The CDR3 DNA follows: TGTGCCAGCAGCTTAGATCTGGGGACAGGGAATGGCTACACCTTC. As protein: CASSLDLGTGNGYTF. Supplemented by reference TRBV11-3 and TRBJ1-2, the full variable domain reads EAGVVQSPRYKIIEKKQPVAFWCNPISGHNTLYWYLQNLGQGPELLIRYENEEAVDDSQLPKDRFSAERLKGVDSTLKIQPAELGDSAVYLCASSLDLGTGNGYTFGSGTRLTVV.